This TCR beta chain was sequenced during a study of beta chain features in type 1 diabetes. Study results and limitations: Researchers report that Type 1 diabetes patients had moderately but significantly shorter TCRB CDR3s across all four CD4+ subsets.

This CDR3 contains 18 residues. The trim removed 0 bases at V and 5 bases at J, leaving 10 bases unmatched. The germline V gene has CDR1 GTSNPN and CDR2 SVGIG (reference sequence). The authors reverse transcribed all of the isolated RNA, so sequencing captured expressed TCRB transcripts. Here immunoSEQ multiplex PCR was the method, and the copy in TCRdb shows in-frame clones only, minus some. The top ten hold 0.0085% to 0.012% of the sample, which has a few hundred thousand clones, over 9.5% seen once. On this clone: No antigen is known for it.

Sequencing was carried out using naive CD4+ T cells from blood. The V gene is TRBV30, the J gene TRBJ2-3, with TRBD2 identical over 14 bases. The TCR originated in a woman aged 18-29 years with type 1 diabetes. CDR3 in amino acids: CAWSVFLTSGRALDTQYF. Written as DNA, the CDR3 is TGTGCCTGGAGTGTATTCCTGACTAGCGGGAGGGCGTTAGATACGCAGTATTTT.